This T cell receptor beta chain is from a study of blood T cell repertoires in COVID-19. Looking at the study overall: The samples span acute and convalescent COVID-19 from the United States, Italy and Spain. From T cells, B-cell-depleted T cells, or PBMCs came the material, which was cDNA or gDNA.

As originally analysed: Amplification with reference gene primers provided the estimates of nucleated cell counts. Generated by immunoSEQ multiplex PCR, the TCRdb table keeps only in-frame clones and is missing some. D and trimming were read from the DNA, whereas the V and J calls and clone size are those reported in that table. In the table there are tens of thousands of clones, approximately 86% of which are singletons. This receptor was taken from a man between 50 and 59 years old with active COVID-19. Source material: peripheral blood.

Here the CDR3 reads CASSSQAGGPYNEQFF. DNA for the CDR3: TGTGCCAGCAGCTCCCAAGCGGGAGGGCCCTACAATGAGCAGTTCTTC. The chain is built from TRBV11-2 and TRBJ2-1; the match to TRBD2 covers 10 bases. V was clipped by 4 bases and J by 2 bases; unmatched bases: 5. The CDR3 has 16 residues. Germline assignment: CDR1 SGHAT and CDR2 FQNNGV.